These T cell receptor beta chains were read from a single sample in a study of CD8 T cells in ankylosing spondylitis. TCRdb re-called the 5' RACE reads with MiXCR, one entry per CDR3 protein. The profile shows a few hundred thousand distinct CDR3 sequences, roughly 15% of them singletons. The sample comprised blood, either unsorted or a sorted T cell fraction (not recorded which). These TCRs come from a male donor with ankylosing spondylitis. The CDR3 runs from the conserved cysteine through the conserved F or W. D genes are given only for firm matches. A clone size is listed for some rows: how often the clone was seen (once, few, many), or a class if it is expanded.

CDR3 protein	CDR3 DNA	clone size	V gene	D gene	J gene
CSARDLGGKSYNEQFF	TGCAGTGCTAGGGACCTCGGAGGCAAAAGTTACAATGAGCAGTTCTTC	NA	TRBV20-1	NA	TRBJ2-1
CASSLTLASTPGELFF	TGTGCCAGCAGCTTAACGCTAGCGTCCACCCCCGGGGAGCTGTTTTTT	NA	TRBV13	NA	TRBJ2-2
CASSVGAFSSGVEQFF	TGTGCCAGCAGCGTAGGCGCCTTTAGTAGCGGGGTTGAGCAGTTCTTC	few	TRBV9	TRBD2	TRBJ2-1
CSAPLDNYGYTF	TGCAGTGCCCCCCTGGACAACTATGGCTACACCTTC	few	TRBV20-1	NA	TRBJ1-2
CASSSVGTAAQYF	TGTGCCAGCAGTTCCGTCGGGACAGCTGCACAGTATTTT	few	TRBV27	TRBD1	TRBJ2-3
CASENTGELFF	TGTGCTAGTGAAAACACCGGGGAGCTGTTTTTT	NA	TRBV12-5	NA	TRBJ2-2
CSARDSGGFQPQHF	TGCAGTGCTAGAGACTCAGGGGGCTTTCAGCCCCAGCATTTT	NA	TRBV20-1	TRBD1	TRBJ1-5
CASSYGTPDGELFF	TGTGCCAGCAGTTACGGGACACCGGACGGGGAGCTGTTTTTT	NA	TRBV12-3/TRBV12-4	NA	TRBJ2-2
CASKTGTGGNEQYF	TGTGCCAGCAAAACCGGGACAGGGGGCAACGAGCAGTACTTC	NA	TRBV6-1	TRBD1	TRBJ2-7
CASSQPKKGQGGSNQPQHF	TGCGCCAGCAGCCAACCAAAGAAGGGGCAGGGAGGTAGCAATCAGCCCCAGCATTTT	NA	TRBV4-1	NA	TRBJ1-5
CSVVLWRNTGELFF	TGCAGCGTTGTATTGTGGCGCAACACCGGGGAGCTGTTTTTT	NA	TRBV29-1	NA	TRBJ2-2
CASSPRTGDTYEQYF	TGCGCCAGCAGCCCACGGACAGGGGATACCTACGAGCAGTACTTC	few	TRBV5-1	TRBD1	TRBJ2-7
CASSFRSTVGEKLFF	TGCGCCAGCAGCTTCCGGTCGACTGTAGGGGAAAAACTGTTTTTT	NA	TRBV5-1	NA	TRBJ1-4
CAISGGTGGHADTQYF	TGTGCCATCAGTGGAGGAACCGGGGGGCATGCAGATACGCAGTATTTT	few	TRBV10-3	NA	TRBJ2-3
CASSQGRDNEQFF	TGCGCCAGCAGCCAAGGCCGGGACAATGAGCAGTTCTTC	many	TRBV4-1	NA	TRBJ2-1
CASSCLGLLGGTDSGCGTDTQYF	TGTGCCAGCAGTTGTCTGGGGTTATTAGGGGGCACGGATTCGGGATGTGGCACAGATACGCAGTATTTT	NA	TRBV28	TRBD1	TRBJ2-3
CASSLKATSGVYEQYF	TGTGCCAGCAGCTTAAAGGCCACTAGCGGAGTCTACGAGCAGTACTTC	few	TRBV7-2	TRBD2	TRBJ2-7
CSAQGFSYEQYF	TGCAGCGCCCAGGGGTTCTCCTACGAGCAGTACTTC	few	TRBV29-1	NA	TRBJ2-7
CASSPRGRSYEQYF	TGTGCCAGCAGTCCTCGGGGCAGGAGCTACGAGCAGTACTTC	NA	TRBV12-3/TRBV12-4	NA	TRBJ2-7
CSAAKTQSGRGEQYF	TGCAGTGCCGCAAAGACACAAAGCGGGAGGGGCGAGCAGTACTTC	NA	TRBV20-1	TRBD2	TRBJ2-7
CASSLIGEETQYF	TGCGCCAGCAGTCTTATAGGTGAAGAGACCCAGTACTTC	NA	TRBV4-1	NA	TRBJ2-5
CSSKSPYSNQPQHF	TGCAGTTCGAAATCGCCCTATAGCAATCAGCCCCAGCATTTT	NA	TRBV20-1	NA	TRBJ1-5
CASSPNSGAEAFF	TGTGCCAGCTCCCCAAACTCGGGGGCTGAAGCTTTCTTT	NA	TRBV18	NA	TRBJ1-1
CAWGTGEGEKLFF	TGTGCCTGGGGGACAGGGGAGGGTGAAAAACTGTTTTTT	NA	TRBV30	TRBD1	TRBJ1-4
CASSPRDGDRGAEQYF	TGTGCCAGCAGCCCCAGGGACGGAGACAGGGGCGCCGAGCAGTACTTC	NA	TRBV9	TRBD1	TRBJ2-7
CASSSVPFGGYTF	TGTGCCAGCAGCAGCGTCCCCTTTGGTGGCTACACCTTC	NA	TRBV7-9	NA	TRBJ1-2
CASSLVGTDSAYEQYF	TGCGCCAGCAGCTTGGTCGGGACAGACTCGGCCTACGAGCAGTACTTC	NA	TRBV5-1	TRBD1	TRBJ2-7
CASSIGHTQYF	TGTGCCAGCAGCATTGGGCATACGCAGTATTTT	few	TRBV27	NA	TRBJ2-3
CSALDRMDTEAFF	TGCAGTGCCCTGGACAGGATGGACACTGAAGCTTTCTTT	NA	TRBV20-1	TRBD1	TRBJ1-1
CASSYSDTGYEQYF	TGTGCCAGCAGTTACTCAGATACAGGCTACGAGCAGTACTTC	NA	TRBV6-5	NA	TRBJ2-7
CASRPRAKGDLTGLFF	TGTGCCAGCAGACCAAGGGCCAAGGGGGACCTTACTGGACTGTTTTTT	NA	TRBV28	NA	TRBJ1-4
CASSEAVGRGNTIYF	TGTGCCAGCAGTGAAGCCGTGGGTAGGGGAAACACCATATATTTT	few	TRBV6-1	NA	TRBJ1-3
CASSSRTGGNHEQYF	TGTGCCAGCAGCTCCAGGACAGGGGGCAATCACGAGCAGTACTTC	NA	TRBV7-2	TRBD1	TRBJ2-7
CASSPHGASGNTIYF	TGTGCCAGCAGTCCACATGGGGCGTCTGGAAACACCATATATTTT	few	TRBV12-3/TRBV12-4	NA	TRBJ1-3
CASSFAGLAGDSYEQYF	TGTGCCAGCAGTTTCGCTGGGCTAGCGGGCGACTCCTACGAGCAGTACTTC	NA	TRBV12-3/TRBV12-4	TRBD2	TRBJ2-7